Below, 30 T cell receptor beta chains from the same sample are listed, as sequenced in a study of long-term antiretroviral therapy in people with HIV. At the survey level, the v3.0 immunoSEQ assay was run. TCRdb keeps only in-frame clones here, not all; method: immunoSEQ multiplex PCR. Here the sample spans about 42,000 clones, more than 75% being singletons. The input for sequencing was unsorted PBMCs, taken 0.1 years before starting antiretroviral therapy. Receptors originate from a woman between 45 and 65 years old with HIV.

The chain couples TRBV7-9 to TRBJ2-5, with TRBD2 identical over 8 bases. The J segment lost 4 bases and the V segment lost 2 bases, leaving 9 bases of the junction unmatched. Germline assignment: CDR1 SEHNR and CDR2 FQNEAQ (reference sequence). The CDR3 consists of 16 residues. DNA for the CDR3: TGTGCCAGCAGCTTACTCTCGGGGGGGCCCTCAGAGACCCAGTACTTC. Amino acids: CASSLLSGGPSETQYF.

The chain carries TRBV6-6 and TRBJ2-7; no reliable D call. The germline V gene has CDR1 MNHNY and CDR2 SVGAGI (reference sequence). Trimming removed 6 bases at V and 0 bases at J, with 3 bases between. CDR3 length equals 11 residues. The DNA for the CDR3 is TGTGCCAGCAGCCCCTCCTACGAGCAGTACTTC. Translated, it gives CASSPSYEQYF.

The rearrangement uses TRBV6-1 and TRBJ1-5; the match to TRBD1 covers 7 bases. Unmatched junction bases numbered 3, after V lost 4 bases and J lost 0 bases. This CDR3 has 15 amino acids. Germline V gene sequence: CDR1 MNHNS, CDR2 SASEGT. The CDR3, as DNA: TGTGCCAGCAGTGTTACAGGGGATAGCAATCAGCCCCAGCATTTT. This codes for CASSVTGDSNQPQHF.

V usage is TRBV6-1 and J usage is TRBJ1-1; 10 nucleotides align to TRBD1. This CDR3 is built from 14 residues. V shed 6 bases and J 9 bases; nucleotides not matched to a gene: 10. Looked up from germline, CDR1 is MNHNS and CDR2 is SASEGT. CDR3: CASRETDRGLKAFF. The DNA for the CDR3 is TGTGCCAGCAGGGAAACCGACAGGGGGCTTAAAGCTTTCTTT.

This chain uses TRBV2 with TRBJ1-2; D is ambiguous. V lost 7 bases, J lost 8 bases, and 11 bases lay in between. The CDR3 runs to 11 residues. In germline, CDR1 is SNHLY, CDR2 FYNNEI. This chain's CDR3 is CASTLVEGYTF. For the CDR3, the DNA is TGTGCCAGCACTCTGGTCGAGGGCTACACCTTC.

This rearrangement joins TRBV30 to TRBJ2-5; TRBD2 agrees at 7 bases. The CDR3 is made up of 14 amino acids. Germline-derived CDR1 and CDR2 are GTSNPN and SVGIG (reference sequence). V lost 5 bases and J lost 4; bases outside the gene matches: 10. CDR3 coding DNA: TGTGCCTGGTCCTTCGGACCGGGAGGAGAGACCCAGTACTTC. As protein: CAWSFGPGGETQYF.

The rearrangement joins TRBV25-1 to TRBJ1-1; D gene ambiguous. CDR1 MGHDK and CDR2 SYGVNS come from the germline V gene. The CDR3 is 13 amino acids. The V end lost 3 bases, the J end lost 1 base, and 6 bases lay between the germline ends. The CDR3 region is CASSDTSNTEAFF. The CDR3 DNA is TGTGCCAGCAGTGACACGTCGAACACTGAAGCTTTCTTT.

This clone has only a few counts. In DNA, the CDR3 is TGTGCCAGCAGAGGGACACCCAGGGAGGGCTACGAGCAGTACTTC. Protein: CASRGTPREGYEQYF. This chain uses TRBV2 with TRBJ2-7, with a tentative D call TRBD2 (7 bases). This CDR3 is built from 15 residues. The V end was cut by 6 bases, the J end by 3 bases, with 18 bases between. Germline V gene data show CDR1 as SNHLY and CDR2 as FYNNEI.

This clone has just a few counts. The chain employs TRBV2 and TRBJ1-6; D remains unclear. This CDR3 has 13 amino acids. Trimming removed 6 bases at V and 8 bases at J, with 11 bases between. Per the germline V gene, CDR1 is SNHLY and CDR2 is FYNNEI. Written as DNA, the CDR3 is TGTGCCAGCAGGGCTACGGATCATTCACCCCTCCACTTT. The encoded protein is CASRATDHSPLHF.

V is TRBV14 and J is TRBJ2-1, with D uncertain. Trimming took 5 bases from V and 1 from J, leaving 6 bases between them. Germline V CDR1 and CDR2: SGHDN, FVKESK. The CDR3 has 13 amino acids. The CDR3 sequence is CASSGTSYNEQFF. DNA for the CDR3: TGTGCCAGCAGCGGTACGTCCTACAATGAGCAGTTCTTC. Full variable domain (remainder filled in from reference TRBV14 and TRBJ2-1): EAGVTQFPSHSVIEKGQTVTLRCDPISGHDNLYWYRRVMGKEIKFLLHFVKESKQDESGMPNNRFLAERTGGTYSTLKVQPAELEDSGVYFCASSGTSYNEQFFGPGTRLTVL.

This clone appeared a single time. The genes are TRBV6-5 and TRBJ2-3; D ambiguous. Germline values: CDR1 MNHEY, CDR2 SVGAGI. Trimming took 6 bases from V and 2 from J, leaving 12 bases between them. This CDR3 contains 14 residues. CDR3 DNA: TGTGCCAGCAGCCCCCTCAGTTACACAGATACGCAGTATTTT. Translated: CASSPLSYTDTQYF.

The rearrangement uses TRBV4-2 and TRBJ2-1, with TRBD2 matching 10 bases. This CDR3 spans 15 amino acids. The V segment lost 1 base and the J segment 14 bases; nucleotides outside the gene matches: 11. CDR1 LGHNA and CDR2 YNFKEQ come from the germline V gene. The CDR3 reads CASSQVSGGASHKFF. CDR3 DNA: TGTGCCAGCAGCCAAGTGAGCGGGGGGGCCTCCCACAAGTTCTTC.

The chain is built from TRBV5-6 and TRBJ2-3; D might be TRBD1 (6 bases). The V end was cut by 6 bases, the J end by 8 bases, with 22 bases between. The CDR3 is made up of 15 amino acids. The germline V gene encodes CDR1 SGHDT and CDR2 YYEEEE. DNA for the CDR3: TGTGCCAGCACCCCGAGGTGGGGGCCCCCAGGTACGCAGTATTTT. Translating gives CASTPRWGPPGTQYF.

V usage is TRBV18 and J usage is TRBJ2-3, with no clear D. From germline, CDR1 is KGHSH and CDR2 LQKENI. The length of the CDR3 is 13 residues. V lost 5 bases and J 4 bases, leaving 10 bases between the germline ends. The CDR3 loop is CASSSLQADTQYF. The CDR3 nucleotides read TGTGCCAGCTCATCGCTCCAGGCAGATACGCAGTATTTT.

V gene TRBV7-8 combines with J gene TRBJ1-4; D is unclear. This CDR3 contains 13 residues. V lost 1 base to trimming and J lost 6 bases, with 6 bases between them. Germline V gene lookup returns CDR1 SGHVS and CDR2 FQNEAQ. The CDR3: CASSLVGYEKLFF. DNA for the CDR3: TGTGCCAGCAGCTTAGTTGGTTATGAAAAACTGTTTTTT. Complete variable domain (other parts from reference TRBV7-8 and TRBJ1-4): GAGVSQSPRYKVAKRGQDVALRCDPISGHVSLFWYQQALGQGPEFLTYFQNEAQLDKSGLPSDRFFAERPEGSVSTLKIQRTQQEDSAVYLCASSLVGYEKLFFGSGTQLSVL.

The chain couples TRBV9 to TRBJ2-2, with a possible D match to TRBD1 (5 bases). Germline CDR1 reads SGDLS; CDR2 reads YYNGEE. Trimming removed 1 base at V and 6 bases at J, with 10 bases between. This CDR3 contains 14 residues. CDR3 in amino acids: CASSVSGPAGELFF. CDR3 DNA: TGTGCCAGCAGCGTATCAGGGCCGGCCGGGGAGCTGTTTTTT.

V usage is TRBV15 and J usage is TRBJ1-1, with a possible D match to TRBD1 (6 bases). V was clipped by 5 bases and J by 13 bases, with 14 bases between them. Germline V CDR1 and CDR2: LNHNV, YYDKDF (reference sequence). The CDR3 covers 11 residues. The CDR3 sequence is CATSLGGRVFF. The CDR3 DNA sequence: TGTGCCACCAGCCTTGGGGGGCGCGTTTTCTTT.

The chain is built from TRBV4-1 and TRBJ2-7; TRBD1 matches 9 bases. V was pared by 1 base and J by 3 bases, with 4 bases of the junction left unmatched. CDR1 and CDR2 from the germline V gene are MGHRA and YSYEKL. This CDR3 contains 15 residues. The chain's CDR3 is CASSQVTGGNYEQYF. As DNA, the CDR3 is TGCGCCAGCAGCCAAGTAACAGGGGGCAACTACGAGCAGTACTTC.

The chain has TRBV11-1 and TRBJ1-2; D is undetermined. V lost 1 base, J lost 3 bases, and 12 bases lay in between. The germline gives CDR1 SGHAT, CDR2 FQDESV (reference sequence). The CDR3 extends over 15 amino acids. The CDR3 protein is CASSLGSGLDYGYTF. Here the CDR3 DNA reads TGTGCCAGCAGCTTAGGGTCAGGCCTTGACTATGGCTACACCTTC.

The chain carries TRBV4-1 and TRBJ1-2; D gene uncertain. Germline loops: CDR1 MGHRA, CDR2 YSYEKL. CDR3 length: 15 residues. The ends were cut back, 2 bases at V and 4 bases at J, with 14 bases in the middle. CDR3 loop: CASSQTDLKGYGYTF. The CDR3 coding sequence is TGCGCCAGCAGCCAAACCGATCTAAAGGGCTATGGCTACACCTTC.

This clone was detected once. The V and J genes are TRBV6-4 and TRBJ2-1; 10 bases match TRBD1. Germline-derived CDR1 and CDR2 are MRHNA and SNTAGT. The J segment lost 7 bases and the V segment lost 8 bases, leaving 8 bases of the junction unmatched. There are 14 residues in the CDR3. Here the CDR3 DNA reads TGTGCCAGCGGATACGGGACAGGGGTTAATGAGCAGTTCTTC. The encoded protein is CASGYGTGVNEQFF.

The chain has TRBV19 and TRBJ2-2, with D perhaps being TRBD1 or TRBD2 (5 bases each). Per germline, CDR1 LNHDA and CDR2 SQIVND (reference sequence). Trimming removed 5 bases from V and 3 bases from J, with 10 bases in between. The CDR3 length is 14 residues. The CDR3 spells CASSPGTYTGELFF. Here the CDR3 DNA reads TGTGCCAGTAGTCCTGGGACCTACACCGGGGAGCTGTTTTTT.

The chain is built from TRBV9 and TRBJ1-2, with no clear D. Germline CDR1 and CDR2: SGDLS and YYNGEE. This CDR3 has 14 amino acids. The V end lost 0 bases, the J end lost 3 bases, and 9 bases lay between the germline ends. The DNA for the CDR3 is TGTGCCAGCAGCGTAGAGCCAGTCCACTATGGCTACACCTTC. The encoded protein is CASSVEPVHYGYTF.

The CDR3 reads CASSLVKDRRVETPQHF. In nucleotides, the CDR3 is TGTGCCAGCAGCTTGGTAAAGGACAGACGCGTTGAAACGCCCCAGCATTTT. J is TRBJ1-5 and V is TRBV7-3, with D possibly TRBD1 on 6 matching bases. Germline V gene lookup returns CDR1 SGHTA and CDR2 FQGTGA. Deletions cut 3 bases from V and 9 bases from J, with 24 bases between. This CDR3 is 17 amino acids long.

The chain combines TRBV6-1 with TRBJ1-3, with 7 bases aligning to TRBD1. CDR1 is MNHNS, CDR2 SASEGT, per germline. The CDR3 has 14 amino acids. With 8 bases clipped from V and 2 bases from J, the junction kept 6 bases outside the gene matches. The CDR3 sequence: CASLGDRPGNTIYF. Here the CDR3 DNA reads TGTGCCAGCCTAGGGGACAGACCTGGAAACACCATATATTTT.

This sequence joins TRBV4-3 and TRBJ1-4; TRBD1 agrees at 7 bases. In germline, CDR1 is LGHNA, CDR2 YSLEER. The CDR3 spans 15 residues. V lost 4 bases, J lost 8 bases, and 10 bases stayed unmatched. CDR3 in DNA: TGCGCCAGCAGCCCCGGACAGGAGGGGTGGGAAAAACTGTTTTTT. It encodes CASSPGQEGWEKLFF.

This chain joins TRBV11-2 and TRBJ2-1; the match to TRBD1 covers 7 bases. With V trimmed by 5 bases and J by 3 bases, 4 bases remained unmatched. The length of the CDR3 is 14 residues. Germline V gene lookup returns CDR1 SGHAT and CDR2 FQNNGV. In nucleotides, the CDR3 is TGTGCCAGCAGCCTGGGACAGAACTACAATGAGCAGTTCTTC. This translates into CASSLGQNYNEQFF.

This clone was seen only a few times. The chain combines TRBV6-6 with TRBJ1-1; 11 bases agree with TRBD1. V trimming: 4 bases; J trimming: 5 bases; junction bases outside the gene matches: 9. From germline, CDR1 is MNHNY and CDR2 SVGAGI (reference sequence). This CDR3 spans 16 amino acids. The CDR3 DNA sequence: TGTGCCAGCAGTTTGATGAGGACAGGGGGCTTGACTGAAGCTTTCTTT. Encoded protein: CASSLMRTGGLTEAFF.

The chain joins TRBV6-1 to TRBJ1-1, with TRBD1 as a possible D gene (5 bases). CDR1 and CDR2 (germline): MNHNS, SASEGT. V lost 3 bases, J lost 10 bases, and 9 bases lay in between. The length of the CDR3 is 11 residues. CDR3 DNA: TGTGCCAGCAGTGAGGGGGGAGGAGCTTTCTTT. It yields the protein CASSEGGGAFF.

This chain joins TRBV10-3 and TRBJ1-2, with D unclear. There are 14 residues in the CDR3. Germline V gene lookup returns CDR1 ENHRY and CDR2 SYGVKD. Trimming took 2 bases from V and 3 from J, leaving 10 bases between them. Written as DNA, the CDR3 is TGTGCCATCAGTGAGCACCCTGTAGACTATGGCTACACCTTC. Protein: CAISEHPVDYGYTF.